These 18 T cell receptor beta chains share one sample of origin, sequenced in a study of shared clonotypes between healthy human individuals. Using immunoSEQ multiplex PCR, the repertoire was profiled, and TCRdb retains in-frame clones only, with some absent. Of 980,000 or so clones detected, more than 75% appear once; the ten largest clones hold around 1.5%. Sequencing input: memory CD4+ T cells sorted from blood. Subset denoted: CD45RA-negative fraction. Receptors originate from a man aged 18 to 35 in good health.

The CDR3 coding sequence is TGTGCCAGCAGCTTAACCGAGGGGTCAGCCTACGAGCAGTACTTC. It yields the protein CASSLTEGSAYEQYF. The chain combines TRBV11-2 with TRBJ2-7; D tentatively reads TRBD1 or TRBD2 (5 bases each). The CDR3 spans 15 residues. V was clipped by 2 bases and J by 2 bases, with 13 bases between them. CDR1 is SGHAT and CDR2 is FQNNGV in the germline V gene.

As for this clone: The same CDR3 arises from other DNA sequences in this sample as well. The V gene is TRBV28, the J gene TRBJ1-3, with D possibly matching TRBD1 (5 bases). The CDR3 has 13 amino acids. Trimming left V 3 bases short and J 4 bases short, with 7 bases between. Germline CDR1 MDHEN, CDR2 SYDVKM. This CDR3 reads CASSLTAGNTIYF. The CDR3 bases are TGTGCCAGCAGTTTGACAGCGGGAAACACCATATATTTT. Supplemented by reference TRBV28 and TRBJ1-3, the full variable domain reads DVKVTQSSRYLVKRTGEKVFLECVQDMDHENMFWYRQDPGLGLRLIYFSYDVKMKEKGDIPEGYSVSREKKERFSLILESASTNQTSMYLCASSLTAGNTIYFGEGSWLTVV.

The chain joins TRBV27 to TRBJ1-5, with D possibly TRBD1 on 5 matching bases. The CDR3 loop spans 16 amino acids. The V and J ends lost 4 bases and 0 bases respectively, with 13 bases between them. Looked up from germline, CDR1 is MNHEY and CDR2 is SMNVEV (reference sequence). The CDR3 DNA is TGTGCCAGCAGTTCCCTAGCAGGGAATAGCAATCAGCCCCAGCATTTT. Amino acid sequence: CASSSLAGNSNQPQHF.

This sequence joins TRBV6-1 and TRBJ1-5, with D perhaps TRBD1 (5 bases). Germline V CDR1 and CDR2: MNHNS, SASEGT. V lost 4 bases and J lost 5, with 6 bases in between. This CDR3 is 12 amino acids long. CDR3 DNA: TGTGCCAGCAGTGGACAGTATCAGCCCCAGCATTTT. Translated: CASSGQYQPQHF.

The rearrangement uses TRBV7-9 and TRBJ1-4, with D perhaps TRBD1 (6 bases). Germline assignment: CDR1 SEHNR and CDR2 FQNEAQ (reference sequence). The CDR3 is made up of 15 amino acids. The ends were cut back, 5 bases at V and 0 bases at J, with 10 bases in the middle. The CDR3 loop reads CASSQQGATNEKLFF. CDR3 DNA sequence: TGTGCCAGCAGCCAACAGGGTGCAACTAATGAAAAACTGTTTTTT.

The chain is built from TRBV11-2 and TRBJ2-5; a weak D match, TRBD1 (5 bases). The CDR3 has 13 residues. From germline, CDR1 is SGHAT and CDR2 FQNNGV. Trimming took off 5 bases at V and 7 bases at J, with 14 bases between the two ends. CDR3 in amino acids: CASSPQGYGTQYF. CDR3 DNA: TGTGCCAGCAGCCCCCAGGGTTACGGGACCCAGTACTTC.

The V call is TRBV7-2, the J call TRBJ1-5; 10 positions match TRBD1. After removal of 5 bases from V and 6 bases from J, the junction contained 7 bases not matched to a gene. The CDR3 runs 15 residues. From germline, CDR1 is SGHTA and CDR2 FQGNSA. The CDR3 region is CASSHGTGVTQPQHF. In DNA, the CDR3 is TGTGCCAGCAGCCACGGGACAGGGGTAACTCAGCCCCAGCATTTT. Supplemented by reference TRBV7-2 and TRBJ1-5, the full variable domain reads GAGVSQSPSNKVTEKGKDVELRCDPISGHTALYWYRQSLGQGLEFLIYFQGNSAPDKSGLPSDRFSAERTGGSVSTLTIQRTQQEDSAVYLCASSHGTGVTQPQHFGDGTRLSIL.

This clone showed up just a few times. The rearrangement links TRBV27 to TRBJ1-5; the D is unclear. The CDR3 sequence is 17 residues long. Trimming left V 4 bases short and J 1 base short, with 17 bases between. Germline V gene data show CDR1 as MNHEY and CDR2 as SMNVEV (reference sequence). CDR3 sequence: CASSSGPPSGSNQPQHF. The CDR3 region has the DNA TGTGCCAGCAGTTCCGGGCCCCCAAGCGGGAGCAATCAGCCCCAGCATTTT.

Concerning this clone itself: The sample has other DNA sequences that encode this CDR3 too. This rearrangement joins TRBV6-1 to TRBJ2-7; D unresolved. Germline V gene sequence: CDR1 MNHNS, CDR2 SASEGT. The germline V and J ends were trimmed by 0 bases and 2 bases, with 8 bases remaining between them. The CDR3 runs to 14 residues. The CDR3 DNA reads as TGTGCCAGCAGTGAAGCGGGCGGTCCCTACGAGCAGTACTTC. Protein product: CASSEAGGPYEQYF.

CDR3 sequence: CASSYSPVSDGYTF. Written as DNA, the CDR3 is TGTGCCAGCAGTTACTCCCCGGTGAGTGATGGCTACACCTTC. This chain links TRBV6-6 with TRBJ1-2, with D unresolved. Trimming took 0 bases from V and 6 from J, leaving 11 bases between them. CDR3 size: 14 residues. CDR1 and CDR2 (germline): MNHNY, SVGAGI (reference sequence).

The chain has TRBV10-3 and TRBJ1-2; no firm D call. The germline V gene has CDR1 ENHRY and CDR2 SYGVKD. V was shortened by 4 bases and J by 7 bases, with 10 bases between the two germline ends. CDR3 size: 12 residues. DNA of the CDR3: TGTGCCATCAGTGGGATGGGAGCTGGCTACACCTTC. Translation: CAISGMGAGYTF.

This chain uses TRBV6-1 with TRBJ1-5, with 8 bases lining up with TRBD1. The germline gives CDR1 MNHNS, CDR2 SASEGT. The CDR3 loop spans 15 amino acids. V was pared by 6 bases and J by 9 bases, with 13 bases of the junction left unmatched. The CDR3 is CASRAETGVPWPQHF. The CDR3 DNA is TGTGCCAGCAGGGCGGAGACAGGGGTCCCTTGGCCCCAGCATTTT.

The chain combines TRBV5-1 with TRBJ1-2; D is ambiguous. There are 17 residues in the CDR3. V gave up 0 bases and J gave up 4 bases, with 19 bases separating them. CDR1 and CDR2 (germline): SGHRS, YFSETQ. CDR3 region: CASSLESENMGFYGYTF. In DNA, the CDR3 is TGCGCCAGCAGCTTGGAGTCAGAGAATATGGGGTTCTATGGCTACACCTTC.

The chain employs TRBV2 and TRBJ2-1, with a tentative D call TRBD1 (5 bases). CDR3 size: 14 residues. V was shortened by 6 bases and J by 8 bases, with 17 bases between the two germline ends. The germline CDR1 and CDR2 sequences are SNHLY and FYNNEI. The chain's CDR3 is CASRRGTHGDEQFF. CDR3 nucleotide sequence: TGTGCCAGCAGAAGGGGAACCCATGGCGATGAGCAGTTCTTC.

This chain joins TRBV7-9 and TRBJ2-3; no reliable D call. Germline V CDR1 and CDR2: SEHNR, FQNEAQ (reference sequence). CDR3 length: 14 amino acids. V gave up 3 bases and J gave up 4 bases, with 11 bases separating them. The CDR3 DNA reads TGTGCCAGCAGCTTCGAAGGTGAGGCAGATACGCAGTATTTT. Translating it yields CASSFEGEADTQYF.

The chain carries TRBV6-5 and TRBJ1-3; 8 nucleotides agree with TRBD1. There are 14 residues in the CDR3. CDR1 is MNHEY and CDR2 is SVGAGI in the germline V gene. Trimming took 6 bases from V and 4 from J; bases not matched to a gene: 5. The CDR3 nucleotides read TGTGCCAGCAGCCCAGGGGGCTCGGGAAACACCATATATTTT. Translating it yields CASSPGGSGNTIYF.

Details on this clone: The sample has other DNA sequences that encode this CDR3 too. This rearrangement joins TRBV20-1 to TRBJ2-1; D remains unclear. CDR3 length: 11 residues. Germline CDR1 is DFQATT and CDR2 is SNEGSKA (reference sequence). V was pared by 1 base and J by 4 bases, with 2 bases between. Here the CDR3 DNA reads TGCAGTGCTAGAGGGTACAATGAGCAGTTCTTC. Translation gives CSARGYNEQFF.

The gene calls are TRBV18 and TRBJ1-1, with D possibly matching TRBD1 (5 bases). The CDR3 loop spans 15 amino acids. V was clipped by 3 bases and J by 1 base, with 12 bases between them. Per the germline V gene, CDR1 is KGHSH and CDR2 is LQKENI. The CDR3 coding sequence is TGTGCCAGCTCACCCCAGGACGGGGGGAACACTGAAGCTTTCTTT. Translating it yields CASSPQDGGNTEAFF. Together with reference TRBV18 and TRBJ1-1, the CDR3 gives the full variable domain: NAGVMQNPRHLVRRRGQEARLRCSPMKGHSHVYWYRQLPEEGLKFMVYLQKENIIDESGMPKERFSAEFPKEGPSILRIQQVVRGDSAAYFCASSPQDGGNTEAFFGQGTRLTVV.